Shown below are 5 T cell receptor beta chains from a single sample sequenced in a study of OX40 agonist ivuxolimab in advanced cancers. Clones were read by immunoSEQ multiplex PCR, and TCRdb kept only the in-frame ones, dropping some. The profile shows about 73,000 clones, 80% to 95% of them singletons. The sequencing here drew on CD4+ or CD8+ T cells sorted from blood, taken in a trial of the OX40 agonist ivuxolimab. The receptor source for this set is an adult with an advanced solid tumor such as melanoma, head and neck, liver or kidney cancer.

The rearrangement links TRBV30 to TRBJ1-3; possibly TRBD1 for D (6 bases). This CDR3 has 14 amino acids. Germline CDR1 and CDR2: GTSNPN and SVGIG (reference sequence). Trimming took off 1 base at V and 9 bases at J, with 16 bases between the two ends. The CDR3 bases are TGTGCCTGGAGTGCGAACCCGAGGGGGGGCACCATATATTTT. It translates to CAWSANPRGGTIYF.

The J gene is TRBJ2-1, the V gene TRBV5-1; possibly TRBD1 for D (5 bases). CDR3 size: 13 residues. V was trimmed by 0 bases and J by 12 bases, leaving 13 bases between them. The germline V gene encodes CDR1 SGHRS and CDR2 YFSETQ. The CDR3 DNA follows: TGCGCCAGCAGCTTGGATAGGCCTCAGGGGCAGTTCTTC. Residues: CASSLDRPQGQFF.

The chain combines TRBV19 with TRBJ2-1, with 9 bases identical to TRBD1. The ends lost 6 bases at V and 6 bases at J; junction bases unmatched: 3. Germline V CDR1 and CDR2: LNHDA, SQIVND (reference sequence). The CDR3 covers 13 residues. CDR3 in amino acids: CASRDRGGNEQFF. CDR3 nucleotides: TGTGCCAGTAGGGACAGGGGCGGCAATGAGCAGTTCTTC.

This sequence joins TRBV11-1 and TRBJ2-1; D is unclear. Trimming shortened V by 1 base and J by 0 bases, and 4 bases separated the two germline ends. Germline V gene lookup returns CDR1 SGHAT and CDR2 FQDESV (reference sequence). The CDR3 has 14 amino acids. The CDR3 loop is CASSLDSSYNEQFF. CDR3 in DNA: TGTGCCAGCAGCTTAGATAGCTCCTACAATGAGCAGTTCTTC.

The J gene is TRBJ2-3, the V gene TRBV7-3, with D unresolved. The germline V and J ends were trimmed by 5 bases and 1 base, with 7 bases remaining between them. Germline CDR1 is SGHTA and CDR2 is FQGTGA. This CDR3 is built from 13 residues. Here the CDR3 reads CASSPTRTDTQYF. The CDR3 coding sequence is TGTGCCAGCAGCCCCACACGCACAGATACGCAGTATTTT.